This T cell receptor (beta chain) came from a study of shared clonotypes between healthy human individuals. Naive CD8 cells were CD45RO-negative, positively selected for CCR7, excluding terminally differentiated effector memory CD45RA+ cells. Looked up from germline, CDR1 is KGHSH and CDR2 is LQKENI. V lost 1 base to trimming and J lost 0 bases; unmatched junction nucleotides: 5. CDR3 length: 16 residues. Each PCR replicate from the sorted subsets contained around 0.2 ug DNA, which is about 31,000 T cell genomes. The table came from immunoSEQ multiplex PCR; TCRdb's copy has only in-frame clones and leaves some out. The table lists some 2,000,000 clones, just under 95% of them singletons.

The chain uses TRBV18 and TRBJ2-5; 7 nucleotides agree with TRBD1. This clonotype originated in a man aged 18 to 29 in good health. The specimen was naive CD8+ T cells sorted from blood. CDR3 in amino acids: CASSPRTGRYQETQYF. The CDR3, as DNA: TGTGCCAGCTCACCACGGACAGGACGGTACCAAGAGACCCAGTACTTC.